This T cell receptor beta chain was sequenced in a study of T cell changes during pregnancy in multiple sclerosis. Libraries were prepared by immunoSEQ multiplex PCR; TCRdb keeps only in-frame clonotypes and omits some of them. The sample contains 75,000 to 80,000 clones, roughly 93% of which appear only once. This clone was counted once. CDR1 MNHNS and CDR2 SASEGT come from the germline V gene. CDR3 size: 18 residues. Trimming took off 0 bases at V and 3 bases at J, with 19 bases between the two ends. The chain employs TRBV6-1 and TRBJ2-3, with no clear D. The clonotype was recovered from a female donor in good health, enrolled as a control in a pregnancy study. Sample: peripheral blood, taken in the second trimester of pregnancy. The CDR3 spells CASSEAGRRLLSTDTQYF. DNA of the CDR3: TGTGCCAGCAGTGAAGCGGGCCGAAGGCTCTTGAGTACAGATACGCAGTATTTT.